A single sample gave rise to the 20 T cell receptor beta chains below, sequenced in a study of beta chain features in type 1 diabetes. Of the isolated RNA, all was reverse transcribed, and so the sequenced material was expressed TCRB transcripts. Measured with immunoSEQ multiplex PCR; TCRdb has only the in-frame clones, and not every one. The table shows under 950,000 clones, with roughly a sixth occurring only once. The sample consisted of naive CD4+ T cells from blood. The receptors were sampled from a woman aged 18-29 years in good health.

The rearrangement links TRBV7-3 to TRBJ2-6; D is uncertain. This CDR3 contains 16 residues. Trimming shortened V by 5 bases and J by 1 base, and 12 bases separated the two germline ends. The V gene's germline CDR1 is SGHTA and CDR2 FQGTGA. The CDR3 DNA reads TGTGCCAGCAGCCGATTCAGAGGTTCTGGGGCCAACGTCCTGACTTTC. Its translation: CASSRFRGSGANVLTF.

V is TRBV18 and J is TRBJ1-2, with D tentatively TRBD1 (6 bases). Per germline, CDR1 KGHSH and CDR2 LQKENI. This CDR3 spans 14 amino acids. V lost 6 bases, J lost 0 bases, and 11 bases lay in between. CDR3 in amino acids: CASSPQGTNYGYTF. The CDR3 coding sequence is TGTGCCAGCTCTCCGCAGGGGACTAACTATGGCTACACCTTC. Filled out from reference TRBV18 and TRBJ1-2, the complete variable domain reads NAGVMQNPRHLVRRRGQEARLRCSPMKGHSHVYWYRQLPEEGLKFMVYLQKENIIDESGMPKERFSAEFPKEGPSILRIQQVVRGDSAAYFCASSPQGTNYGYTFGSGTRLTVV.

The CDR3 bases are TGTGCCAGCAGCTTCAGGGAGGACCAGCCCCAGCATTTT. This codes for CASSFREDQPQHF. This chain connects TRBV7-2 to TRBJ1-5; the D gene is possibly TRBD1 (5 bases). V was shortened by 3 bases and J by 7 bases, with 10 bases between the two germline ends. This CDR3 contains 13 residues. CDR1 is SGHTA, CDR2 FQGNSA, per germline.

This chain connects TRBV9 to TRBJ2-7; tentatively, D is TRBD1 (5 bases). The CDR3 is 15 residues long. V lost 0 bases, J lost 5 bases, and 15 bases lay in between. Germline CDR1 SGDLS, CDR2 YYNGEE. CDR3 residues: CASSVEGQTRDEQYF. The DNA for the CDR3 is TGTGCCAGCAGCGTAGAGGGGCAAACAAGGGACGAGCAGTACTTC.

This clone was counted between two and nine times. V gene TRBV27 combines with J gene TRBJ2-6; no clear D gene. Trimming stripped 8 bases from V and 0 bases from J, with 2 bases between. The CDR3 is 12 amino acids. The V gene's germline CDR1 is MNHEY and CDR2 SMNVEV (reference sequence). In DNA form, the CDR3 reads TGTGCCAGCGACTCTGGGGCCAACGTCCTGACTTTC. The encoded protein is CASDSGANVLTF.

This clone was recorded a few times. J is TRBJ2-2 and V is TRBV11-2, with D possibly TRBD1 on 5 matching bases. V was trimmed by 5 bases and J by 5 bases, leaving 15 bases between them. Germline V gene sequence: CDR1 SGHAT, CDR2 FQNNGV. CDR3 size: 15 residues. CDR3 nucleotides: TGTGCCAGCAGCGACAGACCAAGGAGTACCGGGGAGCTGTTTTTT. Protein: CASSDRPRSTGELFF.

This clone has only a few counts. The CDR3 region is CASTDRSWRGTGLYGYTF. For the CDR3, the DNA is TGTGCCAGCACCGACCGCTCTTGGAGAGGGACAGGACTCTATGGCTACACCTTC. The chain joins TRBV5-8 to TRBJ1-2; 8 positions agree with TRBD1. With V trimmed by 6 bases and J by 4 bases, 20 bases remained unmatched. The CDR3 consists of 18 residues. The germline gives CDR1 SGHTS, CDR2 YDEGEE.

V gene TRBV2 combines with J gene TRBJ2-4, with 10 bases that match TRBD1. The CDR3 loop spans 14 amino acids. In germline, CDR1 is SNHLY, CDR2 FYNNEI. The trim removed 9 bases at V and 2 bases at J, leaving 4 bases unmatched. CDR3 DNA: TGTGCCAGTGGGACAGGGGCGACCAAAAACATTCAGTACTTC. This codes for CASGTGATKNIQYF.

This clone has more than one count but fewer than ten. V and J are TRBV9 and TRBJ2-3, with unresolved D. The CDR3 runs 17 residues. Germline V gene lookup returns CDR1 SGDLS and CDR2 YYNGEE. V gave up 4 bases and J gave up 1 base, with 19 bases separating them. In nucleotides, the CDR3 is TGTGCCAGCAGCCCCGGCTCGAGCGTAACGGGCACAGATACGCAGTATTTT. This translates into CASSPGSSVTGTDTQYF.

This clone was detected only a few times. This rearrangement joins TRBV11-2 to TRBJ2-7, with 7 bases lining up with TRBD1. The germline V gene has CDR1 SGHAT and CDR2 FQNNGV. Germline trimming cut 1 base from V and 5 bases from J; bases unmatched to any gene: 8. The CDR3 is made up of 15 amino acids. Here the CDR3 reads CASSLGRTGPDEQYF. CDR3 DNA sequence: TGTGCCAGCAGCTTAGGACGGACAGGTCCCGACGAGCAGTACTTC.

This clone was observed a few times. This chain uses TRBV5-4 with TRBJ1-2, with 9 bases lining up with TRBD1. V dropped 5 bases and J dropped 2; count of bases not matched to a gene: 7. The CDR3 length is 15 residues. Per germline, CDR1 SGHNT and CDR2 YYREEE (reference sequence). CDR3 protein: CASRNDRGRNYGYTF. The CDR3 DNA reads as TGTGCCAGCAGAAACGACAGGGGGAGAAACTATGGCTACACCTTC.

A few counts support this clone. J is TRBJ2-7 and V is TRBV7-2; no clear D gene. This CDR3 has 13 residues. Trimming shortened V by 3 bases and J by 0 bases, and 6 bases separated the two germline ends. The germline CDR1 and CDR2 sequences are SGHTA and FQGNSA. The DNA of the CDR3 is TGTGCCAGCAGCTTGTACATCTCCTACGAGCAGTACTTC. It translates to CASSLYISYEQYF.

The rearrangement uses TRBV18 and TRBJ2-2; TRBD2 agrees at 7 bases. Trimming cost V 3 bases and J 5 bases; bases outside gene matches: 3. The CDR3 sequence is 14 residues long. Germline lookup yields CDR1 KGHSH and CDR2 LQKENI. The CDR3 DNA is TGTGCCAGCTCACCCAACGGGGGGACCGGGGAGCTGTTTTTT. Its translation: CASSPNGGTGELFF.

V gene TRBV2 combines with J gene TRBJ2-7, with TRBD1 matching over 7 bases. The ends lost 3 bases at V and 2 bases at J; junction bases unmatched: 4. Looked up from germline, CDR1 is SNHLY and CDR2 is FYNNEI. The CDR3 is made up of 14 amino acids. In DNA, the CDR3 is TGTGCCAGCAGTGAGGAGACAGGGCCCTACGAGCAGTACTTC. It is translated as CASSEETGPYEQYF.

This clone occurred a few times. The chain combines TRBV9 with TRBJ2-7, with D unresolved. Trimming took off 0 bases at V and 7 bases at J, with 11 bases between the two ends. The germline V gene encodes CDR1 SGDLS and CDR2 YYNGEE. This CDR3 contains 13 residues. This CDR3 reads CASSVEVTGEQYF. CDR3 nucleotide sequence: TGTGCCAGCAGCGTAGAGGTAACCGGAGAGCAGTACTTC.

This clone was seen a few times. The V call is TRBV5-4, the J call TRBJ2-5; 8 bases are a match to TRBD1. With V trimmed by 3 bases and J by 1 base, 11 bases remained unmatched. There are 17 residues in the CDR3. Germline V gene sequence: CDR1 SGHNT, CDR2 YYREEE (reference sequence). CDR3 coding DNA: TGTGCCAGCAGCTCAATCCACAGGGGGTCGCGCCAAGAGACCCAGTACTTC. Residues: CASSSIHRGSRQETQYF.

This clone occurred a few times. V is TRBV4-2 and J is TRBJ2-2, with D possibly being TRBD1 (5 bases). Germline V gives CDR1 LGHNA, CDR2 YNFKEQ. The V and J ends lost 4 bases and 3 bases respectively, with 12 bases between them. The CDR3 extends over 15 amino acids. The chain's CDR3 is CASSPMTEYTGELFF. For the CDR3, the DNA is TGTGCCAGCAGCCCAATGACAGAATACACCGGGGAGCTGTTTTTT.

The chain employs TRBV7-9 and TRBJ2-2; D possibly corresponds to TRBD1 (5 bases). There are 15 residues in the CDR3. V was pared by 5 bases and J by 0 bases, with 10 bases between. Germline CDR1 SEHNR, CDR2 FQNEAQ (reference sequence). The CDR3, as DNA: TGTGCCAGCAGCATCCGACAGCCGAACACCGGGGAGCTGTTTTTT. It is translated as CASSIRQPNTGELFF.

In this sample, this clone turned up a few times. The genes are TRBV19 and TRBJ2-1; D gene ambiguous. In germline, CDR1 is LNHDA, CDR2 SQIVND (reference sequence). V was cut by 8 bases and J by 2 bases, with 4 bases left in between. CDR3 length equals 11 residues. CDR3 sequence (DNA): TGTGCCAGTCAGGCCTACAATGAGCAGTTCTTC. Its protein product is CASQAYNEQFF.

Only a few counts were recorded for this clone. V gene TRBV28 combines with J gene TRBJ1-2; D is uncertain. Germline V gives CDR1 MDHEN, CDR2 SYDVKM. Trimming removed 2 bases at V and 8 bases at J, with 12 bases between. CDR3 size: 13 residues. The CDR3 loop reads CASSLLGVWGYTF. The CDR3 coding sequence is TGTGCCAGCAGTTTACTTGGGGTCTGGGGCTACACCTTC.